A selection of T cell receptor beta chains follows, all from one sample in a study of blood T cell repertoires in COVID-19. The assay was immunoSEQ multiplex PCR, and TCRdb's table has in-frame clones only and misses some. The data contain roughly 200,000 clones, around four fifths of them singletons. The sequenced sample was peripheral blood. Receptor source: a woman older than 75 with active or convalescent COVID-19. Both conserved end residues are part of each CDR3. The D gene is left open where the match is weak.

j_gene | v_gene | d_gene | CDR3nt | CDR3aa
TRBJ1-2 | TRBV6-2/TRBV6-3 | . | TGTGCCAGCAGTCTAGGACAGAGATCCTATGGCTACACCTTC | CASSLGQRSYGYTF
TRBJ1-2 | TRBV6-5 | . | TGTGCCAGCAGATTATTCTCGACCGTATCGGGGGGCTACACCTTC | CASRLFSTVSGGYTF
TRBJ2-3 | TRBV15 | . | TGTGCCACCAGCTCGGGACTGTTCACAGATACGCAGTATTTT | CATSSGLFTDTQYF
TRBJ1-6 | TRBV3-1/TRBV3-2 | . | TGTGCCAGCAGCCAAGGGGGGGTAAATTCACCCCTCCACTTT | CASSQGGVNSPLHF
TRBJ1-3 | TRBV28 | . | TGTGCCAGCAGTTTATACCCCAACTTCTCTGGAAACACCATATATTTT | CASSLYPNFSGNTIYF
TRBJ1-5 | TRBV19 | TRBD1 | TGTGCCAGTACCGACCAGGGGGCAAGTTATCAGCCCCAGCATTTT | CASTDQGASYQPQHF
TRBJ2-3 | TRBV27 | TRBD2 | TGTGCCAGCAGTTTTGGGACTAGCGGGGGGTCAGATACGCAGTATTTT | CASSFGTSGGSDTQYF
TRBJ2-2 | TRBV9 | . | TGTGCCAGCAGCGTAGCTCAGGGGGGTCACACCGGGGAGCTGTTTTTT | CASSVAQGGHTGELFF
TRBJ1-6 | TRBV7-9 | TRBD1 | TGTGCCAGCAGCTCAGGGGGACTCCGGCAGTCACCCCTCCACTTT | CASSSGGLRQSPLHF
TRBJ2-3 | TRBV28 | TRBD2 | TGTGCCAGTAGCGGGGGGCAGACAGATACGCAGTATTTT | CASSGGQTDTQYF